These 5 T cell receptor beta chains originate from one sample sequenced in a study of CD8+ T cells in alopecia areata. Extracted RNA was reverse transcribed, and the resulting cDNA served as sequencing template. Libraries were prepared by immunoSEQ multiplex PCR; TCRdb keeps only in-frame clonotypes and omits some of them. The sample consists of 110,000 or so clones, about 54% of them appearing once. Described treatment: oral pan-JAK inhibitor, 5-10 mg twice daily. This sample comprised CD8+ T cells sorted from blood, obtained at week 4, from a patient treated with tofacitinib. The origin of the receptors is a human donor with alopecia areata.

The rearrangement links TRBV7-9 to TRBJ1-2; possibly TRBD1 for D (6 bases). The V gene's germline CDR1 is SEHNR and CDR2 FQNEAQ (reference sequence). The CDR3 spans 11 residues. In nucleotides, the CDR3 is TGTGCGGCAGGGGATTCGGGAGGCTACACCTTC. Protein sequence: CAAGDSGGYTF.

The chain is built from TRBV27 and TRBJ2-3; D tentatively fits TRBD1 or TRBD2 (5 bases each). CDR3 length equals 13 residues. V dropped 5 bases and J dropped 6 bases, with 12 bases sitting between them. Per germline, CDR1 MNHEY and CDR2 SMNVEV (reference sequence). The CDR3 DNA reads as TGTGCCAGCAGTCCCGGGACGGCGGATACGCAGTATTTT. Residues: CASSPGTADTQYF.

In its sample, this clone was seen a few times. In DNA form, the CDR3 reads TGTGCCAGCAGTTACTCAGACAGGGGAATCTACAATGAGCAGTTCTTC. As protein: CASSYSDRGIYNEQFF. V is TRBV6-5 and J is TRBJ2-1; 8 bases are shared with TRBD1. V was pared by 0 bases and J by 3 bases, with 4 bases of the junction left unmatched. Looked up from germline, CDR1 is MNHEY and CDR2 is SVGAGI. The CDR3 consists of 16 residues.

The CDR3 coding sequence is TGTGCCAGCAGGGGTTCTAGCGGGGGAGATGAGCAGTTCTTC. It specifies CASRGSSGGDEQFF. V usage is TRBV7-8 and J usage is TRBJ2-1, with 10 bases identical to TRBD2. CDR1 and CDR2 from the germline V gene are SGHVS and FQNEAQ. The CDR3 sequence is 14 residues long. V lost 6 bases, J lost 8 bases, and 7 bases stayed unmatched.

V is TRBV29-1 and J is TRBJ1-1, with D possibly matching TRBD1 (5 bases). Trimming left V 0 bases short and J 1 base short, with 12 bases between. Germline V CDR1 and CDR2: SQVTM, ANQGSEA. The CDR3 extends over 15 amino acids. DNA for the CDR3: TGCAGCGTTGAAGAGCCTAACAGGCCGAACACTGAAGCTTTCTTT. Encoded protein: CSVEEPNRPNTEAFF.